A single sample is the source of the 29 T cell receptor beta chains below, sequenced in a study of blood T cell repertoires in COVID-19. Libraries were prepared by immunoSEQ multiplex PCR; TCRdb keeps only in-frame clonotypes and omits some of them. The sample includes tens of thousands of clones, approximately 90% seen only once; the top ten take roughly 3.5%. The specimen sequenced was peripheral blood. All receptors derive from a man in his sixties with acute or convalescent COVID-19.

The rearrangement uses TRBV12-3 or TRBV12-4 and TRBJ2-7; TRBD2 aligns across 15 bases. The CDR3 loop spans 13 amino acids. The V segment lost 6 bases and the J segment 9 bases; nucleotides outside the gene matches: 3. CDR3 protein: CASRGLAGGGQYF. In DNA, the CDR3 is TGTGCCAGCAGAGGACTAGCGGGAGGGGGGCAGTACTTC.

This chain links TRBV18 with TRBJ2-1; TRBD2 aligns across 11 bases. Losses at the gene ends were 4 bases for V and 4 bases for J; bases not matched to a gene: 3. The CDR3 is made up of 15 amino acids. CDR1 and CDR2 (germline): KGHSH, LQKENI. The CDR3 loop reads CASSLRTSGYNEQFF. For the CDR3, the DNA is TGTGCCAGCTCACTCAGGACTAGCGGGTACAATGAGCAGTTCTTC.

The CDR3 loop is CSVERGGNTEAFF. As DNA, the CDR3 is TGCAGCGTTGAAAGGGGGGGGAACACTGAAGCTTTCTTT. The chain recombines TRBV29-1 with TRBJ1-1; D might be TRBD1 (6 bases). Trimming left V 2 bases short and J 1 base short, with 8 bases between. Germline CDR1 reads SQVTM; CDR2 reads ANQGSEA. This CDR3 comprises 13 residues.

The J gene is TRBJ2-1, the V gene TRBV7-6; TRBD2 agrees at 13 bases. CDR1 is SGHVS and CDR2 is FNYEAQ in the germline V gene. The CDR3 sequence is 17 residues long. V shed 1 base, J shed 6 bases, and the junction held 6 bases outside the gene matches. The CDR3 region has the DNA TGTGCCAGCAGCTTAGTCCGGGGGACTAGCGGGATCAATGAGCAGTTCTTC. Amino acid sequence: CASSLVRGTSGINEQFF.

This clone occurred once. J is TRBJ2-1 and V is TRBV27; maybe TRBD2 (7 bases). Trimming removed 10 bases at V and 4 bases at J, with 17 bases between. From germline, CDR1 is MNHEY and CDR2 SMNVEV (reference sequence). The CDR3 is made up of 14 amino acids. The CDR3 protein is CATHGGGRYNEQFF. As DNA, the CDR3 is TGTGCCACCCATGGGGGGGGCCGATACAATGAGCAGTTCTTC.

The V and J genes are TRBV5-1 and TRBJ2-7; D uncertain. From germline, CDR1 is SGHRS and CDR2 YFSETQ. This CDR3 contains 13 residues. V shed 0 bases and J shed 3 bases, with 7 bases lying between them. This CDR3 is CASSLGTGYEQYF. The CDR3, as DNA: TGCGCCAGCAGCTTGGGTACGGGCTACGAGCAGTACTTC.

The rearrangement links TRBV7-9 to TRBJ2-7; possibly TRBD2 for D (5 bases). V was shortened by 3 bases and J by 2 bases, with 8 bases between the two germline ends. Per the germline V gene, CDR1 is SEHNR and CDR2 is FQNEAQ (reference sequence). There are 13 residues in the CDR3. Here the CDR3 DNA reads TGTGCCAGCAGCTTTAAGGGAGCCTACGAGCAGTACTTC. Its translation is CASSFKGAYEQYF.

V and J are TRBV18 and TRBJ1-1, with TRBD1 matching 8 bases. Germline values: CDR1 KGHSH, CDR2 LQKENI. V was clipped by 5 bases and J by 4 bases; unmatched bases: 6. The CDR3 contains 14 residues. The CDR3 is CASSLQGEGTEAFF. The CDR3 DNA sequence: TGTGCCAGCTCATTACAGGGGGAGGGCACTGAAGCTTTCTTT.

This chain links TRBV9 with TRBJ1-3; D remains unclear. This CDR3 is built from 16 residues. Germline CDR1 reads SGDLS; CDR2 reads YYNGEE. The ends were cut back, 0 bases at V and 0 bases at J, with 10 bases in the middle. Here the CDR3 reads CASSVGGGHSGNTIYF. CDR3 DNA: TGTGCCAGCAGCGTAGGGGGAGGGCACTCTGGAAACACCATATATTTT.

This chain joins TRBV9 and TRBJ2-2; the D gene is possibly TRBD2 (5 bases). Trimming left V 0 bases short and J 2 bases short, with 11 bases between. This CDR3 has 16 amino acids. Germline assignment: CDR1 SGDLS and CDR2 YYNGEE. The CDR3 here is CASSVGGRFNTGELFF. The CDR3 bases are TGTGCCAGCAGCGTAGGAGGGAGATTCAACACCGGGGAGCTGTTTTTT.

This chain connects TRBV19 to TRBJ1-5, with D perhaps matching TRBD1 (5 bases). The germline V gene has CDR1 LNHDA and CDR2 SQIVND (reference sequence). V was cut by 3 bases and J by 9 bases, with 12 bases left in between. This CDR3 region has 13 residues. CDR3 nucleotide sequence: TGTGCCAGTAGTATGGACAAAAGTTGGCCCCAGCATTTT. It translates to CASSMDKSWPQHF.

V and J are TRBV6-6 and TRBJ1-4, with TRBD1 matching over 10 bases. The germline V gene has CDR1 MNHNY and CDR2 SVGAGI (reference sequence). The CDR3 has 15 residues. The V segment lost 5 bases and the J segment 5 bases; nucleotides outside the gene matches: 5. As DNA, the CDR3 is TGTGCCAGCAGTCTTCCGGGACAGGGGAATGAAAAACTGTTTTTT. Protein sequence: CASSLPGQGNEKLFF.

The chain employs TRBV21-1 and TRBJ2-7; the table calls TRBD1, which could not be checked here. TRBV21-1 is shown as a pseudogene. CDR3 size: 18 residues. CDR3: CASITRRGQLPISYEQYF. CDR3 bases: TGTGCCAGCATCACCCGCAGGGGACAGCTCCCCATCTCCTACGAGCAGTACTTC.

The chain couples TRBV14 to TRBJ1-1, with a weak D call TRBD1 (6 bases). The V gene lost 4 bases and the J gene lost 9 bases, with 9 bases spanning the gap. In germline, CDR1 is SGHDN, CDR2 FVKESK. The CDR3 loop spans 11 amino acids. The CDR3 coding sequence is TGTGCCAGCAGCCCCGGGACAAAAGCTTTCTTT. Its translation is CASSPGTKAFF.

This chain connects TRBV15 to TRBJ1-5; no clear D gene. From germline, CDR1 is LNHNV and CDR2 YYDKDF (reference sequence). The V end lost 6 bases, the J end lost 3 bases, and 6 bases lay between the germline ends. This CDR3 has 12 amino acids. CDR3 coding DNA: TGTGCCACCAGAACAGCCAATCAGCCCCAGCATTTT. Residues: CATRTANQPQHF.

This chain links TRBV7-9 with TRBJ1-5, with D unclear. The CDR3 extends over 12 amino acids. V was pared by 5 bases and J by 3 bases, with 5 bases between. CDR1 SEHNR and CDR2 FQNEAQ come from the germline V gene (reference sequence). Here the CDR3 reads CASSQDNQPQHF. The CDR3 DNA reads TGTGCCAGCAGCCAGGACAATCAGCCCCAGCATTTT.

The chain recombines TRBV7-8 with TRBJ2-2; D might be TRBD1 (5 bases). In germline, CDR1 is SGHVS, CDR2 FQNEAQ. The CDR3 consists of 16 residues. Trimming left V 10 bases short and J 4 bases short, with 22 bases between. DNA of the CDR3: TGTGCCACTCTGAACTCCAGGGTAGTCGGCACCGGGGAGCTGTTTTTT. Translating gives CATLNSRVVGTGELFF.

The CDR3 protein is CASGTTPYEQYV. CDR3 DNA sequence: TGTGCCAGCGGGACAACGCCTTACGAGCAGTACGTC. The chain links TRBV27 to TRBJ2-7, with a possible D match to TRBD1 (6 bases). Germline V gene lookup returns CDR1 MNHEY and CDR2 SMNVEV (reference sequence). The CDR3 is made up of 12 amino acids. V was shortened by 8 bases and J by 4 bases, with 12 bases between the two germline ends.

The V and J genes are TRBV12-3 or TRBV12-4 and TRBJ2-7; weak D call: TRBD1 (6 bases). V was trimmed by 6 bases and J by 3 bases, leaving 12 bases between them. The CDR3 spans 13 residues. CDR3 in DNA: TGTGCCAGCAGACTGGACAGAATCTACGAGCAGTACTTC. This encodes CASRLDRIYEQYF.

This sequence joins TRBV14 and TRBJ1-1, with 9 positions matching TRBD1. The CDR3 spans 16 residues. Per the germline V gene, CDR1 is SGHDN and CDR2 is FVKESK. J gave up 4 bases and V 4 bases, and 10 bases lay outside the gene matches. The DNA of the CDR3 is TGTGCCAGCAGCCCCAACTACAGGGGGCGAGGCACTGAAGCTTTCTTT. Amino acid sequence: CASSPNYRGRGTEAFF.

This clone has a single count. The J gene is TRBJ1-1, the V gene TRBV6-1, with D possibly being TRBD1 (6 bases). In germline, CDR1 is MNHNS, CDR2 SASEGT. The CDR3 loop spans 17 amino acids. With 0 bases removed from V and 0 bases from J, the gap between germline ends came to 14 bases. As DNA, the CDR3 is TGTGCCAGCAGTGAAGCCCTCCTACAGGGCATGAACACTGAAGCTTTCTTT. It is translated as CASSEALLQGMNTEAFF.

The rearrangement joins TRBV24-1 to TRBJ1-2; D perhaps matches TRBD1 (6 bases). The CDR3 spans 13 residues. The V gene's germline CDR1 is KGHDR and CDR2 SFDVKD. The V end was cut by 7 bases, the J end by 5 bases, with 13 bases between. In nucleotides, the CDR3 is TGTGCCACCAGCCGGACAGCCCAATATGGCTACACCTTC. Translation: CATSRTAQYGYTF.

The CDR3 nucleotides read TGTGCCAGTATAATGCGGCATAGCAATCAGCCCCAGCATTTT. Translated: CASIMRHSNQPQHF. This chain joins TRBV19 and TRBJ1-5, with no clear D. Germline CDR1 LNHDA, CDR2 SQIVND (reference sequence). Trimming cost V 7 bases and J 0 bases, with 10 bases left between them. The CDR3 extends over 14 amino acids.

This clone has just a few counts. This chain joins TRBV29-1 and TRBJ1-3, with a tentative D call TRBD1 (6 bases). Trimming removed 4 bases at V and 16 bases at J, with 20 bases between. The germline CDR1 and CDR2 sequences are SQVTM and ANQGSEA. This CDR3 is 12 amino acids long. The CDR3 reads CSVGLRDTPEYF. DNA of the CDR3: TGCAGCGTTGGCCTAAGGGACACCCCGGAGTATTTT.

The CDR3 bases are TGTGCCAGCAGTGATCAAATGGCGGGAGGAGCAGATACGCAGTATTTT. Translated, it gives CASSDQMAGGADTQYF. The chain has TRBV25-1 and TRBJ2-3, with 8 bases that match TRBD2. Germline CDR1 is MGHDK and CDR2 is SYGVNS. The V and J ends lost 3 bases and 4 bases, in that order; junction bases with no gene match: 9. The CDR3 sequence is 16 residues long.

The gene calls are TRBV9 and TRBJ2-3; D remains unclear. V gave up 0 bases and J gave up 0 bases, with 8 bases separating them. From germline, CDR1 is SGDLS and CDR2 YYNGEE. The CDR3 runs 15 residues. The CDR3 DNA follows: TGTGCCAGCAGCGTAGGTGTTGGCAGCACAGATACGCAGTATTTT. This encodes CASSVGVGSTDTQYF.

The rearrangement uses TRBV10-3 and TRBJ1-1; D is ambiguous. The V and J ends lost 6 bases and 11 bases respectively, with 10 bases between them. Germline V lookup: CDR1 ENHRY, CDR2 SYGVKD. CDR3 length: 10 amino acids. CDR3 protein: CAIRGMGAFF. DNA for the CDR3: TGTGCCATCAGGGGCATGGGTGCTTTCTTT.

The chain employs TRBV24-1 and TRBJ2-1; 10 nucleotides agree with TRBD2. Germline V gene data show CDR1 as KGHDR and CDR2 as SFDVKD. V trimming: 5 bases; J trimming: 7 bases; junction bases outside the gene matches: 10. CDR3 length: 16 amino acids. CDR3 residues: CATSGGAGGLRNEQFF. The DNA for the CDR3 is TGTGCCACCAGTGGGGGAGCGGGAGGGCTCCGGAATGAGCAGTTCTTC.

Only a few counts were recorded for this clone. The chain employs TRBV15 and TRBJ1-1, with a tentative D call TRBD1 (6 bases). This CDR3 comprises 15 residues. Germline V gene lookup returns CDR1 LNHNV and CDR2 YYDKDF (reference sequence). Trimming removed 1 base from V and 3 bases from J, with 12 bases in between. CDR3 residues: CATSRAGRGDTEAFF. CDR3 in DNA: TGTGCCACCAGCAGAGCCGGGAGGGGGGACACTGAAGCTTTCTTT.